This TCR delta chain was identified during a study of gamma-delta T cells after stem cell transplantation (TCRdb year 2016). Notes on this clone: Its cognate antigen has yet to be identified. Since a much larger clone is just one base distant, this may be a read error. Other nucleotide sequences in the sample specify the same CDR3.

The CDR3 runs 19 amino acids, cysteine and phenylalanine included. Left in the record is the CDR3 DNA by itself, 57 bases read in frame from the first base. The germline V gene gives CDR1 as GEAIGNYY and CDR2 as EKD. Receptor amplification or capture employed RT-PCR. Sequencing instrument: Illumina MiSeq. TCRdb reprocessed the public data with the CATT caller; entries with the same nucleotide sequence were combined afterwards. This sample holds about 1,600 delta-chain clones; 35% to 50% were observed only once. The ten largest account for 50% to 65% of the sample. The receptor was isolated from a human donor. It is not recorded whose cells these are; they may come from a transplant donor. Recombination joined TRDV2 with TRDJ1; TRDD3 fits 8 bases in the junction. Material: gamma-delta T cells. The CDR3 protein: CACDTIEAALGENTDKLIF. The DNA sequence is as follows: TGTGCCTGTGACACCATTGAGGCGGCCCTGGGGGAAAACACCGATAAGCTCATCTTT.